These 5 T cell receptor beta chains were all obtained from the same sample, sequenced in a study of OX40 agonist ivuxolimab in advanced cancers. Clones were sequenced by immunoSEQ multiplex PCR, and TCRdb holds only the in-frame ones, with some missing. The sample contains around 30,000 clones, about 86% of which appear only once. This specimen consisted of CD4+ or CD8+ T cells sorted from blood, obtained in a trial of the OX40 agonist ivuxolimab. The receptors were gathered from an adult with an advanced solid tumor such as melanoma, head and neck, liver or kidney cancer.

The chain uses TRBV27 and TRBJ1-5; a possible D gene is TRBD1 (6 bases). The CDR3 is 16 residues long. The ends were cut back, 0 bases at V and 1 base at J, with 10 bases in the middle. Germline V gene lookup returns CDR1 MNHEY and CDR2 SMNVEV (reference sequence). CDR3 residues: CASSLSGGLSNQPQHF. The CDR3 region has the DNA TGTGCCAGCAGTTTATCAGGGGGGCTGAGCAATCAGCCCCAGCATTTT.

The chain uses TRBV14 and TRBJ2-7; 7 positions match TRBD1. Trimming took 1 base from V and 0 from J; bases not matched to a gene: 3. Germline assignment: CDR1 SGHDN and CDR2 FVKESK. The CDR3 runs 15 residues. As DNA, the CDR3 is TGTGCCAGCAGCCAAGGGACAGGATTCTCCTACGAGCAGTACTTC. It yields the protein CASSQGTGFSYEQYF. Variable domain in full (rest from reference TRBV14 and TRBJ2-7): EAGVTQFPSHSVIEKGQTVTLRCDPISGHDNLYWYRRVMGKEIKFLLHFVKESKQDESGMPNNRFLAERTGGTYSTLKVQPAELEDSGVYFCASSQGTGFSYEQYFGPGTRLTVT.

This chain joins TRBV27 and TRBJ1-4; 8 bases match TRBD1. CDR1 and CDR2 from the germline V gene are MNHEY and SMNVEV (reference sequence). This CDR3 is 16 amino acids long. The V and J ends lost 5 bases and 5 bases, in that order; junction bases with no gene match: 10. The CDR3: CASSTNRDRMNEKLFF. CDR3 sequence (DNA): TGTGCCAGCAGTACGAACAGGGACAGGATGAATGAAAAACTGTTTTTT.

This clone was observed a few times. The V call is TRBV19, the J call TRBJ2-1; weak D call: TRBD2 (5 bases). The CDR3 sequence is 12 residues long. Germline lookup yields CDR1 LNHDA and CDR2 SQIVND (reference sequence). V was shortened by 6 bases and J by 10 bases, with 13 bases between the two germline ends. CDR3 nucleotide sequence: TGTGCCAGTAGATCAGCGGTAAGGGAGCAGTTCTTC. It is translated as CASRSAVREQFF.

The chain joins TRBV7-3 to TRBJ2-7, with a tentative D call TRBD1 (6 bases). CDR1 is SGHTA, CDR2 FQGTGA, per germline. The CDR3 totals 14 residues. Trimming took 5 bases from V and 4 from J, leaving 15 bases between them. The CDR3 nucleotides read TGTGCCAGCAGCATGTATGGGGGCCCGTACGAGCAGTACTTC. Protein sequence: CASSMYGGPYEQYF.